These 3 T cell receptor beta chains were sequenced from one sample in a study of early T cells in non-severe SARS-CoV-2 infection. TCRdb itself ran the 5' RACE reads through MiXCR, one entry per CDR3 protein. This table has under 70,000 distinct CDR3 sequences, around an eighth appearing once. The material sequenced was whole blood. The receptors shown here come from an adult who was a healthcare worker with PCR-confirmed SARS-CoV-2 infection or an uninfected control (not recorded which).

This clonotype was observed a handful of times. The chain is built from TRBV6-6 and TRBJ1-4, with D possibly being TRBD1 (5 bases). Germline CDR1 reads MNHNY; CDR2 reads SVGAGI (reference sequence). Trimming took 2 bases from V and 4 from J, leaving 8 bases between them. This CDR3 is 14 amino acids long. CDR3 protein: CASSYQGINEKLFF. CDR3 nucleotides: TGTGCCAGCAGTTACCAGGGTATTAATGAAAAACTGTTTTTT.

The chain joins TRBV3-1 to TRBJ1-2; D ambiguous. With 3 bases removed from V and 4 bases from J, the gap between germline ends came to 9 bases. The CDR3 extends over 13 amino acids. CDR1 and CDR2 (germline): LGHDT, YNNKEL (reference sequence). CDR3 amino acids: CASSHGSLYGYTF. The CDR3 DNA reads TGTGCCAGCAGCCATGGTTCCCTCTATGGCTACACCTTC.

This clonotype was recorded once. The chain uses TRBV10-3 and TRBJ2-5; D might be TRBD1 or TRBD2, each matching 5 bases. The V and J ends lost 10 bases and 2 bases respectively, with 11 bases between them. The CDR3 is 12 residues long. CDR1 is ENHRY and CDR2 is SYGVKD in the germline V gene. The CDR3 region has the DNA TGTGCCAGCGGTGGGGGACAAGAGACCCAGTACTTC. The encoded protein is CASGGGQETQYF.